Listed below are T cell receptor beta chains from one sample, sequenced in a study of T cell responses to AZD1222 COVID-19 vaccine. Generated by immunoSEQ multiplex PCR, the TCRdb table keeps only in-frame clones and is missing some. This sample has 150,000 to 200,000 clones, with approximately 94% found just once. The source material was peripheral blood, sampled 28 days after the second AZD1222 dose. The receptors come from an adult who received the AZD1222 COVID-19 vaccine. CDR3s include the opening cysteine and the closing phenylalanine or tryptophan. A D gene is named only where the DNA matches it firmly. A row's size may be missing; if present it is once, few, many or a size class.

j_call | clone_size | cdr3_length | d_call | v_call | cdr3_nt | cdr3_aa
TRBJ1-4 | - | 13 | - | TRBV12-5 | TGTGCTAGTGGTCCCGGGGTTAATGAAAAACTGTTTTTT | CASGPGVNEKLFF
TRBJ1-5 | - | 14 | - | TRBV6-5 | TGTGCCAGCAGTTTAGGGGGGACAAATTGGCCCCAGCATTTT | CASSLGGTNWPQHF
TRBJ2-3 | - | 13 | - | TRBV21-1 | TGTGCCAGCCCACTCGGGGCCCCGGATACGCAGTATTTT | CASPLGAPDTQYF
TRBJ2-1 | - | 15 | - | TRBV5-5 | TGTGCCAGCAGCTTGGGGCCAGGGGCATACAATGAGCAGTTCTTC | CASSLGPGAYNEQFF
TRBJ2-7 | - | 15 | - | TRBV27 | TGTGCCAGCAGTTTATCGGCCGGGACGGCCTACGAGCAGTACTTC | CASSLSAGTAYEQYF
TRBJ1-1 | once | 14 | - | TRBV25-1 | TGTGCCAGCAGTGAATCAGGGTTCGGCACTGAAGCTTTCTTT | CASSESGFGTEAFF
TRBJ2-5 | - | 15 | TRBD2 | TRBV11-1 | TGTGCCAGCAGCTACGGTCTAGCGGGACAAGAGACCCAGTACTTC | CASSYGLAGQETQYF
TRBJ1-2 | - | 15 | - | TRBV6-5 | TGTGCCAGCAGTTTCGGGGGGGGATATAACTATGGCTACACCTTC | CASSFGGGYNYGYTF
TRBJ2-4 | - | 17 | - | TRBV18 | TGTGCCAGCTCACCACCGTTAAGGGAAGGGGCCAAAAACATTCAGTACTTC | CASSPPLREGAKNIQYF
TRBJ2-1 | - | 16 | - | TRBV15 | TGTGCCACCAGCAGAGGGGGAAAACCGATTTACAATGAGCAGTTCTTC | CATSRGGKPIYNEQFF
TRBJ1-3 | - | 14 | TRBD1 | TRBV2 | TGTGCCAGCAGGACAGGGAAAGGTGGAAACACCATATATTTT | CASRTGKGGNTIYF
TRBJ2-1 | - | 16 | TRBD2 | TRBV5-1 | TGCGCCAGCAGCGGGGTGGCGGGAGCGGGAGGCAATGAGCAGTTCTTC | CASSGVAGAGGNEQFF
TRBJ2-7 | - | 15 | - | TRBV4-2 | TGTGCCAGCAGCCCTGACACCAGGAGCTCCTACGAGCAGTACTTC | CASSPDTRSSYEQYF
TRBJ2-7 | few | 13 | - | TRBV7-2 | TGTGCCAGCAGCTTATCCCTCCAGCGGGAGCAGTACTTC | CASSLSLQREQYF
TRBJ2-1 | - | 14 | - | TRBV5-4 | TGTGCCAGCAGCTTCCCCCAGGGGAGGAATGAGCAGTTCTTC | CASSFPQGRNEQFF
TRBJ2-3 | - | 17 | - | TRBV19 | TGTGCCAGTAGTAGGGGAGTGATGAGGGACCAACGAGATACGCAGTATTTT | CASSRGVMRDQRDTQYF
TRBJ2-6 | - | 14 | - | TRBV5-4 | TGTGCCAGCAGCTCCTCCGGGACGTATAACGTCCTGACTTTC | CASSSSGTYNVLTF
TRBJ2-7 | - | 14 | - | TRBV28 | TGTGCCAGCACCCCGGACAGCAATGGCGACGAGCAGTACTTC | CASTPDSNGDEQYF
TRBJ1-2 | - | 13 | - | TRBV12-3/TRBV12-4 | TGTGCCAGCAGTTTAAGCCGGACAGAAGGCTACACCTTC | CASSLSRTEGYTF
TRBJ2-7 | - | 14 | - | TRBV5-1 | TGCGCCAGCAGCTTGATGAGGGGACCCTACGAGCAGTACTTC | CASSLMRGPYEQYF
TRBJ2-3 | - | 14 | - | TRBV13 | TGTGCCAGCAGGTATGCCATTGGCACAGATACGCAGTATTTT | CASRYAIGTDTQYF
TRBJ1-1 | few | 15 | TRBD1 | TRBV9 | TGTGCCAGCAGCACGGGACAGAGCGGCGACACTGAAGCTTTCTTT | CASSTGQSGDTEAFF
TRBJ2-1 | - | 17 | TRBD2 | TRBV12-5 | TGTGCTAGTGCTCCACCAGCGGGAGGCCCGCCTTACAATGAGCAGTTCTTC | CASAPPAGGPPYNEQFF
TRBJ2-7 | - | 11 | - | TRBV28 | TGTGCCAGCAGAGCTCTGGGGGAGCAGTACTTC | CASRALGEQYF
TRBJ1-5 | - | 14 | - | TRBV6-5 | TGTGCCAGCAGCCAACCCAGATACAATCAGCCCCAGCATTTT | CASSQPRYNQPQHF
TRBJ2-7 | - | 15 | TRBD2 | TRBV19 | TGTGCCAGTAGTCCAACAGCGGGAGCCTCCTACGAGCAGTACTTC | CASSPTAGASYEQYF
TRBJ2-7 | - | 16 | TRBD2 | TRBV29-1 | TGCAGCGTTGGGGGGGGCTCTAGCGGGAGGCAATACGAGCAGTACTTC | CSVGGGSSGRQYEQYF
TRBJ2-7 | - | 14 | - | TRBV4-2 | TGTGCCAGCAGCCAAGACAGACAGAACTACGAGCAGTACTTC | CASSQDRQNYEQYF
TRBJ2-1 | - | 17 | - | TRBV4-3 | TGCGCCAGCAGCCAAGACCGGGGGGCTAGCCTATACAATGAGCAGTTCTTC | CASSQDRGASLYNEQFF
TRBJ2-7 | - | 15 | TRBD1 | TRBV6-5 | TGTGCCAGCAGCCCAGGACAGGCGAGCTCCTACGAGCAGTACTTC | CASSPGQASSYEQYF
TRBJ1-2 | - | 15 | - | TRBV30 | TGTGCCTGGAGTGTACCCGGGGGATATGGATATGGCTACACCTTC | CAWSVPGGYGYGYTF
TRBJ2-1 | - | 15 | - | TRBV4-1 | TGCGCCAGCAGCCAAGCCGCGACGGGCTACAATGAGCAGTTCTTC | CASSQAATGYNEQFF
TRBJ1-4 | once | 14 | - | TRBV19 | TGTGCCAGTAGACCGGACCGGGGGAGAGAAAAACTGTTTTTT | CASRPDRGREKLFF
TRBJ2-1 | - | 15 | TRBD1 | TRBV5-6 | TGTGCCAGCAGCTTGGGGGACAGAGCCCTAAATGAGCAGTTCTTC | CASSLGDRALNEQFF
TRBJ2-1 | - | 14 | - | TRBV7-2 | TGTGCCAGCCTTTACAGCCCGCATTACAATGAGCAGTTCTTC | CASLYSPHYNEQFF
TRBJ1-5 | once | 14 | - | TRBV3-1/TRBV3-2 | TGTGCCAGCAGCCAAGGAGGGGCCGGTCAGCCCCAGCATTTT | CASSQGGAGQPQHF
TRBJ2-1 | - | 13 | TRBD2 | TRBV6-2/TRBV6-3 | TGTGCCAGCAGTTACGGGCTAGCGGTTGAGCAGTTCTTC | CASSYGLAVEQFF
TRBJ1-1 | - | 15 | TRBD1 | TRBV6-5 | TGTGCCAGCAGTTGGCCCGGGACAGGGGCTACTGAAGCTTTCTTT | CASSWPGTGATEAFF
TRBJ2-1 | once | 12 | - | TRBV7-8 | TGTGCCAGCAGACCTAGGGCAAATGAGCAGTTCTTC | CASRPRANEQFF
TRBJ2-7 | once | 15 | - | TRBV27 | TGTGCCAGCAGACTACTAGCTGCCAGCTCCTACGAGCAGTACTTC | CASRLLAASSYEQYF
TRBJ2-3 | - | 16 | TRBD2 | TRBV4-2 | TGTGCCAGCAGCCAAGATCAAGCGGGGACCACAGATACGCAGTATTTT | CASSQDQAGTTDTQYF